The clone carrying this TCR beta chain was seen repeatedly, ten times or more. Antigen specificity is unknown. TCRdb reanalysed the reads using MiXCR and keeps one entry per CDR3 protein. This sample has more than 350,000 distinct CDR3 sequences, with under 40% found just once. The data originate from a study of T cell repertoires in cytomegalovirus infection. Study background: Matching HLA type, along with CMV infection, was indicated by public TCR beta signatures. Findings and caveats of the study: The cumulative frequency of public TCR beta families identified carriers of CMV plus the relevant HLA. What dominated the ex vivo response were HLA-C-restricted CMV-specific TCR beta clonotypes.

The CDR3 is 13 residues long. V lost 0 bases and J lost 2, with 5 bases in between. Germline V gives CDR1 SGHVS, CDR2 FQNEAQ. The receptor was isolated from a human donor in good health (CMV status not recorded). Some clones in this sample may be carry-over from other donors' samples. The gene calls are TRBV7-8 and TRBJ2-7; D not resolved. Sequences were obtained from PBMCs. The CDR3 region has the DNA TGTGCCAGCAGCTTAGCCAGTCCCTACGAGCAGTACTTC. It translates to CASSLASPYEQYF.